What follows are 5 T cell receptor beta chains derived from one specimen sequenced in a study of T cell changes during pregnancy in multiple sclerosis. Sequencing used immunoSEQ multiplex PCR; TCRdb keeps in-frame clones, though not all of them. The data hold around 97,000 clones, with almost 95% observed a single time. Sequences were derived from peripheral blood, sampled after pregnancy. The origin of the receptors is a female donor with multiple sclerosis, enrolled in a pregnancy study.

V usage is TRBV7-9 and J usage is TRBJ2-3; D gene uncertain. Trimming cost V 4 bases and J 6 bases, with 14 bases left between them. The CDR3 runs 14 residues. The germline CDR1 and CDR2 sequences are SEHNR and FQNEAQ (reference sequence). CDR3 bases: TGTGCCAGCAGCTCCCTGCGCGCCGGGGATACGCAGTATTTT. Residues: CASSSLRAGDTQYF.

The rearrangement links TRBV6-1 to TRBJ1-2, with 8 bases that match TRBD1. Trimming removed 8 bases from V and 2 bases from J; junction bases left unmatched: 7. From germline, CDR1 is MNHNS and CDR2 SASEGT. The CDR3 covers 14 residues. The CDR3 bases are TGTGCCAGCGAGACAGGGGTAGGCAACTATGGCTACACCTTC. Its protein product is CASETGVGNYGYTF.

V gene TRBV10-2 combines with J gene TRBJ2-1; 12 bases align to TRBD2. CDR3 length: 15 residues. Germline CDR1 reads WSHSY; CDR2 reads SAAADI. Trimming cost V 4 bases and J 2 bases; bases outside gene matches: 0. CDR3 sequence reads: CASSGTSGTYNEQFF. CDR3 nucleotide sequence: TGCGCCAGCAGTGGGACTAGCGGGACCTACAATGAGCAGTTCTTC.

The rearrangement links TRBV4-1 to TRBJ2-4, with TRBD1 as a possible D gene (7 bases). V dropped 0 bases and J dropped 7 bases, with 16 bases sitting between them. CDR1 and CDR2 (germline): MGHRA, YSYEKL. CDR3 length equals 16 residues. Written as DNA, the CDR3 is TGCGCCAGCAGCCAAGATCAGAGCGCAGGGGGGAACATTCAGTACTTC. As protein: CASSQDQSAGGNIQYF.

V and J are TRBV9 and TRBJ1-5; D gene unclear. The CDR3 contains 15 residues. V was cut by 2 bases and J by 4 bases, with 13 bases left in between. Per the germline V gene, CDR1 is SGDLS and CDR2 is YYNGEE. The CDR3 loop reads CASSVTDTFNQPQHF. The CDR3 DNA follows: TGTGCCAGCAGCGTGACCGACACGTTTAATCAGCCCCAGCATTTT.